A selection of T cell receptor beta chains follows, all from one sample in a study of blood T cells in healthy people across ages. One entry per CDR3 protein, called by TCRdb with MiXCR from the 5' RACE reads. Among around 870,000 distinct CDR3 sequences, around 30% were seen once, and the ten largest hold around a sixth. The sample comprised blood. The source is a woman of 80 years or more in good health. CDR3s include the opening cysteine and the closing phenylalanine or tryptophan. A D gene is named only where the DNA matches it firmly. Clone size is not always given. Where it is, it says once, few, many or a class for expanded clones.

>TRBV14|TRBJ2-3|-|TRBD2
TGTGCCAGCGGCCCAATTCCGGGACTAGCGGCCGCCGTCGTAAATACGCAGTATTTT
CASGPIPGLAAAVVNTQYF
>TRBV9|TRBJ2-3|many|TRBD2
TGTGCCAGCAGCGTGGCGGGGGTGTATGCAGATACGCAGTATTTT
CASSVAGVYADTQYF
>TRBV20-1|TRBJ2-3|many|-
TGCAGTGCTAGTATTGGCGATACGCAGTATTTT
CSASIGDTQYF
>TRBV7-2|TRBJ2-1|many|TRBD1
TGTGCCAGCAGCCTTGGACAGGGAGGAAATGAGCAGTTCTTC
CASSLGQGGNEQFF
>TRBV30|TRBJ2-5|-|TRBD1
TGTGCCTGGAGTTCCACCGGGACAGGGACTCGAGAGACCCAGTACTTC
CAWSSTGTGTRETQYF
>TRBV5-1|TRBJ2-3|-|TRBD2
TGCGCCAGCAGCCTTCGGACTAGCTCTCCAGATACGCAGTATTTT
CASSLRTSSPDTQYF
>TRBV6-5|TRBJ1-1|many|TRBD1
TGTGCCAGCAGGACCAGGGGGTATTCGGACACTGAAGCTTTCTTT
CASRTRGYSDTEAFF
>TRBV5-6|TRBJ2-1|-|TRBD2
TGTGCCAGCAGCTTGCAACTAGCGGGAGCGGAGGAGCAGTTCTTC
CASSLQLAGAEEQFF
>TRBV7-2|TRBJ1-2|-|TRBD1
TGTGCCAGCAGCATACGCCCGGACAGGGCCAACTATGGCTACACCTTC
CASSIRPDRANYGYTF
>TRBV20-1|TRBJ2-5|few|TRBD2
TGCAGTGCTTGGGGGGGGGAGACCCAGTACTTC
CSAWGGETQYF
>TRBV12-3/TRBV12-4|TRBJ2-5|many|-
TGTGCCAGCAGTTGGGTTCAAGAGACCCAGTACTTC
CASSWVQETQYF